What follows describes a single T cell receptor (beta chain). Its specificity is not known. Only in-frame clones appear in the TCRdb table, and some are missing; sequencing was by immunoSEQ multiplex PCR. The sample carries around 700,000 clones, 74% recorded once. The V end lost 0 bases, the J end lost 4 bases, and 9 bases lay between the germline ends. Germline V gene data show CDR1 as MNHNS and CDR2 as SASEGT. This CDR3 contains 14 residues. This record belongs to a study of shared clonotypes between healthy human individuals. Findings of the study overall: Clonotype sharing among donors likely depends on sequencing depth.

This chain uses TRBV6-1 with TRBJ1-2; D is ambiguous. Sequenced sample: memory CD4+ T cells sorted from blood. Subset indicated: CD45RA-negative fraction. This clonotype originated in a woman aged 25-40 years in good health. The CDR3 spells CASSEALRAYGYTF. The CDR3 DNA reads TGTGCCAGCAGTGAAGCGTTAAGAGCCTATGGCTACACCTTC.